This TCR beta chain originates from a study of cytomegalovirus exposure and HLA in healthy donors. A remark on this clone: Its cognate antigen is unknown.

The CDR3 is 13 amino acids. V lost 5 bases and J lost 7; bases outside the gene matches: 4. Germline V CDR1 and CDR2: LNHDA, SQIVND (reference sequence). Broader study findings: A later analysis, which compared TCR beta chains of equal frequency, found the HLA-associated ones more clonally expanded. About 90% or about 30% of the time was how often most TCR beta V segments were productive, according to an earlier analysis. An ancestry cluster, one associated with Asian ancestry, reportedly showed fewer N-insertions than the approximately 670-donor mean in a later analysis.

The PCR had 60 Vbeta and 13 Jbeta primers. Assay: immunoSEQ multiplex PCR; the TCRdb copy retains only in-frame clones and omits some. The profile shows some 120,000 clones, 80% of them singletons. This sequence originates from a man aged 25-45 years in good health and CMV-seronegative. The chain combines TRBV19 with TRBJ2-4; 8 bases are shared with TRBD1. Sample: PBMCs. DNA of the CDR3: TGTGCCAGTAGTCCCAGACAGGGGAACATTCAGTACTTC. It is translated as CASSPRQGNIQYF.